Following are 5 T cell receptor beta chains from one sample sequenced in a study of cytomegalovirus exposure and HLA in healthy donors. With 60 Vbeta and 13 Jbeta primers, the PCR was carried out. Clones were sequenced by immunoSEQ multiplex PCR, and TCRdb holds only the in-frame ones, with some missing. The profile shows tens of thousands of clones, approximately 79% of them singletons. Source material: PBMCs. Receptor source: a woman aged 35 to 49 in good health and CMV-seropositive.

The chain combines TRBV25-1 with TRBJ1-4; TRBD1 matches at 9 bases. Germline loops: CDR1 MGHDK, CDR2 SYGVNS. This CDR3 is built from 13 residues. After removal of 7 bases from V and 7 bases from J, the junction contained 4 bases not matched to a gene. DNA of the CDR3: TGTGCCAGCAAGAGGACAGGGGCTGAAAAACTGTTTTTT. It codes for CASKRTGAEKLFF. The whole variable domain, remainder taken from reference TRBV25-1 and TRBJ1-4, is EADIYQTPRYLVIGTGKKITLECSQTMGHDKMYWYQQDPGMELHLIHYSYGVNSTEKGDLSSESTVSRIRTEHFPLTLESARPSHTSQYLCASKRTGAEKLFFGSGTQLSVL.

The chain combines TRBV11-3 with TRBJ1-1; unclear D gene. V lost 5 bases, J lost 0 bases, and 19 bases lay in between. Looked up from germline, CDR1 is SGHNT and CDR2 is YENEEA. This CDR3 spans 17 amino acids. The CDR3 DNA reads TGTGCCAGCAGCCTAGGTGGCCCCCGGGGAGTGAACACTGAAGCTTTCTTT. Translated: CASSLGGPRGVNTEAFF.

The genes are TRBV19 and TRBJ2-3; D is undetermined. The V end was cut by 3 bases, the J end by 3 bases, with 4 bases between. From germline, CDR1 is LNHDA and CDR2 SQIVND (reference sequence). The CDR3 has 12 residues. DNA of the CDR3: TGTGCCAGTAGTATGCGGACAGATACGCAGTATTTT. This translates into CASSMRTDTQYF.

The CDR3 nucleotides are TGCAGTGCTAGAGCCGACAGGGAACCTTACTTC. Translating gives CSARADREPYF. The chain links TRBV20-1 to TRBJ2-7, with 7 bases that match TRBD1. V trimming: 1 base; J trimming: 13 bases; junction bases outside the gene matches: 7. Germline V gene data show CDR1 as DFQATT and CDR2 as SNEGSKA (reference sequence). This CDR3 contains 11 residues.

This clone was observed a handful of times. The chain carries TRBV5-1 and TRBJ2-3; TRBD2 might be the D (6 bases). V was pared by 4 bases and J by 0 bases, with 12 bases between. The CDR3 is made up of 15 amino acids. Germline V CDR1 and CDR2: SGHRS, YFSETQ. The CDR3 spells CASSPRDSSTDTQYF. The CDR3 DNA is TGCGCCAGCAGCCCCCGGGACTCTAGCACAGATACGCAGTATTTT.